Below, one T cell receptor (beta chain) is given with its context. The data were taken from a study of shared clonotypes between healthy human individuals. The naive CD8 fraction comprised CD45RO-negative cells positively selected for CCR7 and excluded terminally differentiated effector memory CD45RA+ cells. Genomic DNA per cell subset filled all wells of several immunoSEQ plates. The method was immunoSEQ multiplex PCR; TCRdb's version includes in-frame clones alone and lacks a portion of them. Here the sample spans approximately 600,000 clones, 95% being singletons. The CDR3 is 15 residues long. This rearrangement joins TRBV21-1 to TRBJ2-3; no check of the table's D call, TRBD2, against the DNA was made. TRBV21-1 is assigned pseudogene status. The sample was naive CD8+ T cells sorted from blood. The TCR sequence derives from a woman aged 25 to 39 in good health. This chain's CDR3 is CASSKDGLSVDTQYF. In DNA form, the CDR3 reads TGTGCCAGCAGCAAAGACGGTTTGAGTGTAGATACGCAGTATTTT.